This T cell receptor (beta chain) was sequenced in a study of T-cell memory formation after mild COVID-19 (dated by TCRdb to the early 2020s). Study-wide context: Most TCR sequence clusters were specific to one of the two donors. T-cell clones expanding and contracting after mild COVID-19 in two donors were tracked by longitudinal TCRalpha and TCRbeta repertoire sequencing. Two young, previously healthy adult volunteers, one female and one male, were included in the cohort. General findings and caveats noted by the study authors: SARS-CoV-2 specificity was not confirmed for the second-wave clones peaking on day 37. Clones contracting from day 15 to 85 had balanced CD4/CD8 phenotypes, while a second wave expanding from day 15 to 37 was biased towards CD4+. Contracting CD4+ clones were located mainly in the CM and EM memory subsets, whereas CD8+ clones were found to be enriched in EMRA. The study covered only a couple of mild cases, and larger cohorts including severe cases with pre-infection samples were considered necessary. Some responding clones were detected in pre-infection memory, which suggested that pre-existing cross-reactive memory T cells had joined the SARS-CoV-2 response.

Sequencer: Illumina NovaSeq 6000. cDNA libraries for TCRalpha and TCRbeta were prepared by 5'RACE using constant-segment primers, with sample barcodes and unique molecular identifiers added. RNA was extracted from every sample with Trizol reagent. The libraries were amplified in two PCR steps, and the second step added a second sample barcode and Illumina TruSeq adapters. The libraries were sequenced on an Illumina NovaSeq using 2 x 150 bp paired-end reads. Concerning the study's data processing: The reads were demultiplexed and collapsed into UMI-guided consensus sequences using migec v1.2.7. Using mixcr v2.1.11, the UMI consensuses were aligned to TRA and TRB V and J templates and assembled into clonotypes. Clonotypes were classified as expanded or contracted when called significant by both edgeR and NoisET, with noise models trained on biological replicates. For edgeR calls, a false discovery rate-adjusted p below 0.01 and a log2 fold-change threshold of 1 were applied. As an exploratory analysis of dynamics, PCA with hierarchical clustering was applied to max-normalized trajectories of the 1000 most abundant clonotypes. Separately sequenced CD4+ and CD8+ repertoires were used to assign the CD4 or CD8 phenotype of responding clones. TCRdb cleaned the public reads at Q25 with fastp, built clones with MiXCR and kept in-frame beta chains. Identical CDR3 proteins give one entry, which carries the most common genes and DNA. TCRdb's processing, not the authors', yielded these V and J calls. A total of roughly 130,000 distinct CDR3 sequences appear in this sample, 15% to 20% of them only once. The top ten clones comprise 14% of the sample.

This clonotype was recorded a few times. The antigen it binds to is not known. Qualities for individual bases were not recorded, and no much larger clone is one base off. Ficoll-Paque density gradient centrifugation was used to isolate PBMCs. Specimen: PBMCs or a T cell subset sorted from them (not recorded which). This receptor was obtained from an adult woman who had mild COVID-19 (a few samples of this study predate the infection). The sample titles of this study are shuffled in the database, so cell type and time point are left out; the donor was told from shared clones.

The CDR3 protein sequence reads: CSARDPVGGAGQYF. The DNA sequence reads TGCAGTGCTAGAGACCCGGTAGGGGGCGCGGGGCAGTACTTC. The V and J genes are TRBV20-1 and TRBJ2-7, and 7 junction bases match TRBD1. The CDR1 and CDR2 encoded by the germline V gene (reference sequence) are DFQATT and SNEGSKA. At the junction V is shortened by 0 bases and J by 9 bases; bases outside the gene matches: 11. The CDR3 runs 14 residues from the cysteine to the phenylalanine. Only the CDR3 portion is preserved as DNA: 42 bases, with reading frame beginning at the first base.